This TCR beta chain was sequenced for a study of blood T cell repertoires in COVID-19. Study as a whole: COVID-19 samples collected from the United States, Italy and Spain covered acute and convalescent phases. PBMCs, B-cell-depleted T cells, or T cells were the source of the cDNA or gDNA that made up the material.

The CDR3 covers 15 residues. The germline V gene encodes CDR1 MNHEY and CDR2 SMNVEV (reference sequence). The V and J ends lost 5 bases and 9 bases, in that order; junction bases with no gene match: 10. Original data processing: Reference gene primer amplification gave estimated nucleated cell counts. The assay was immunoSEQ multiplex PCR, and TCRdb's table has in-frame clones only and misses some. V, J and clone size are those of that table, while D and trimming were read from the DNA. This sample has about 120,000 clones; around 87% occur once, and the top ten carry roughly a quarter. The sample comprised peripheral blood. The source of this sequence is a man aged 70-80 years with active or convalescent COVID-19. The genes are TRBV27 and TRBJ1-6; 7 positions agree with TRBD1. The CDR3 region has the DNA TGTGCCAGCAGTCTCGAAACAGGGGTGGGTTCACCCCTCCACTTT. Amino acid sequence: CASSLETGVGSPLHF.